The entry that follows covers one TCR beta chain sequence. The target antigen is unknown. The data are from a study of T cells after yellow fever vaccination. Study conclusions and caveats: In post-booster samples, most primary-vaccination clones reappeared (roughly 96% CD4, 88% CD8).

Germline V gene sequence: CDR1 SEHNR, CDR2 FQNEAQ (reference sequence). CDR3 length: 12 residues. The V end was cut by 5 bases, the J end by 16 bases, with 15 bases between. TCRdb called the 5' RACE reads again in MiXCR, with one record for every CDR3 protein. Among 250,000 to 300,000 distinct CDR3 sequences, approximately 10% were seen once, and the ten largest hold about 3.5%. The sample was CD4+ T cells sorted from PBMCs, taken 5 days after the yellow fever booster vaccination. V gene TRBV7-9 combines with J gene TRBJ1-6; perhaps TRBD1 as D (6 bases). This clonotype originated in a young man who received the YFV17D yellow fever vaccine. CDR3 protein: CASSRVRGKLHF. The CDR3 region has the DNA TGTGCCAGCAGCCGGGTTAGGGGGAAACTCCACTTT. Filled out from reference TRBV7-9 and TRBJ1-6, the complete variable domain reads DTGVSQNPRHKITKRGQNVTFRCDPISEHNRLYWYRQTLGQGPEFLTYFQNEAQLEKSRLLSDRFSAERPKGSFSTLEIQRTEQGDSAMYLCASSRVRGKLHFGNGTRLTVT.